These 11 T cell receptor beta chains were sequenced from one sample in a study of Graves' ophthalmopathy and Graves' hyperthyroidism. CDR3 regions of TCR beta were amplified from RNA transcripts. The authors performed first-round RT-PCR with HTBI primers and then a second-round multiplex PCR. TCRdb reanalysed the multiplex PCR reads using MiXCR and keeps one entry per CDR3 protein. This sample has 450,000 or so distinct CDR3 sequences, with approximately 15% found just once. Sample: blood. The receptors shown here come from a woman aged 25 to 45 with Graves' ophthalmopathy.

The chain combines TRBV6-1 with TRBJ1-1; D gene uncertain. The CDR3 runs to 15 residues. Germline assignment: CDR1 MNHNS and CDR2 SASEGT. V lost 6 bases to trimming and J lost 2 bases, with 16 bases between them. The CDR3 coding sequence is TGTGCCAGCAGATCTGGTGGAGTAGGAAACACTGAAGCTTTCTTT. This encodes CASRSGGVGNTEAFF.

This clonotype was detected many times. This chain connects TRBV28 to TRBJ1-5; tentative D call: TRBD1 (6 bases). V lost 3 bases and J lost 6, with 9 bases in between. CDR3 length equals 13 residues. In germline, CDR1 is MDHEN, CDR2 SYDVKM. CDR3 amino acids: CASSLQGIQPQHF. The CDR3 DNA reads as TGTGCCAGCAGTTTGCAGGGGATTCAGCCCCAGCATTTT. Based on the CDR3 plus reference TRBV28 and TRBJ1-5, the full variable domain is DVKVTQSSRYLVKRTGEKVFLECVQDMDHENMFWYRQDPGLGLRLIYFSYDVKMKEKGDIPEGYSVSREKKERFSLILESASTNQTSMYLCASSLQGIQPQHFGDGTRLSIL.

The chain couples TRBV6-5 to TRBJ1-1; no firm D call. The germline gives CDR1 MNHEY, CDR2 SVGAGI. This CDR3 contains 12 residues. Trimming took 1 base from V and 8 from J, leaving 8 bases between them. CDR3 region: CASSYCGMEAFF. CDR3 coding DNA: TGTGCCAGCAGTTACTGTGGGATGGAAGCTTTCTTT.

The chain recombines TRBV5-6 with TRBJ2-7, with a tentative D call TRBD2 (7 bases). Germline values: CDR1 SGHDT, CDR2 YYEEEE. V was clipped by 4 bases and J by 3 bases, with 20 bases between them. The CDR3 contains 16 residues. DNA for the CDR3: TGTGCCAGCAGCGGTTCGGGGGGCGGGAGCCTCTACGAGCAGTACTTC. This encodes CASSGSGGGSLYEQYF.

This clonotype was recorded many times. This rearrangement joins TRBV12-3 or TRBV12-4 to TRBJ2-7; 9 nucleotides match TRBD1. J lost 5 bases, V lost 4 bases, and 6 bases had no gene match. This CDR3 is built from 14 residues. CDR3 sequence: CASSSGTGSHEQYF. CDR3 bases: TGTGCCAGCAGTTCCGGGACAGGGAGCCACGAGCAGTACTTC.

This clonotype was seen a few times. This chain connects TRBV20-1 to TRBJ1-5; tentative D call: TRBD1 (5 bases). CDR3 length: 13 amino acids. The germline V gene has CDR1 DFQATT and CDR2 SNEGSKA (reference sequence). Trimming took 5 bases from V and 5 from J, leaving 13 bases between them. CDR3 in DNA: TGCAGTGCTTATGTGACAGTCGATCAGCCCCAGCATTTT. Translating it yields CSAYVTVDQPQHF.

This clonotype was counted ten times or more. This sequence joins TRBV7-3 and TRBJ1-6, with TRBD1 as a possible D gene (6 bases). This CDR3 has 14 amino acids. Germline CDR1 SGHTA, CDR2 FQGTGA. The germline V and J ends were trimmed by 4 bases and 7 bases, with 11 bases remaining between them. The DNA of the CDR3 is TGTGCCAGCAGCTCCGGACAGTTCAATTCACCCCTCCACTTT. Its translation is CASSSGQFNSPLHF.

This chain joins TRBV13 and TRBJ1-1, with TRBD1 matching 7 bases. Trimming removed 5 bases from V and 3 bases from J; junction bases left unmatched: 9. Germline CDR1 is PRHDT and CDR2 is FYEKMQ (reference sequence). This CDR3 has 15 amino acids. The CDR3 sequence: CASSPETGRDTEAFF. CDR3 DNA sequence: TGTGCCAGCAGCCCCGAGACAGGGAGGGACACTGAAGCTTTCTTT.

This clonotype occurred a few times. V and J are TRBV12-3 or TRBV12-4 and TRBJ1-2, with 8 bases fitting TRBD1. With V trimmed by 6 bases and J by 8 bases, 8 bases remained unmatched. The CDR3 runs to 13 residues. The CDR3 DNA follows: TGTGCCAGCAGAGGGACAGGACTGGGCGGCTACACCTTC. Amino acids: CASRGTGLGGYTF.

This clonotype was seen ten or more times. The chain recombines TRBV20-1 with TRBJ1-1; D unresolved. Trimming shortened V by 1 base and J by 3 bases, and 21 bases separated the two germline ends. The V gene's germline CDR1 is DFQATT and CDR2 SNEGSKA (reference sequence). This CDR3 spans 17 amino acids. The CDR3 protein is CSARGRGGESAYTEAFF. Here the CDR3 DNA reads TGCAGTGCTAGAGGGAGAGGAGGAGAGTCCGCTTACACTGAAGCTTTCTTT.

This clonotype came up many times. The V call is TRBV12-3 or TRBV12-4, the J call TRBJ2-5; TRBD1 might be the D (6 bases). This CDR3 region has 16 residues. The germline V and J ends were trimmed by 5 bases and 2 bases, with 18 bases remaining between them. CDR3 amino acids: CASSHPTGSPQETQYF. The CDR3 DNA is TGTGCCAGCAGTCATCCTACAGGGTCTCCACAAGAGACCCAGTACTTC.